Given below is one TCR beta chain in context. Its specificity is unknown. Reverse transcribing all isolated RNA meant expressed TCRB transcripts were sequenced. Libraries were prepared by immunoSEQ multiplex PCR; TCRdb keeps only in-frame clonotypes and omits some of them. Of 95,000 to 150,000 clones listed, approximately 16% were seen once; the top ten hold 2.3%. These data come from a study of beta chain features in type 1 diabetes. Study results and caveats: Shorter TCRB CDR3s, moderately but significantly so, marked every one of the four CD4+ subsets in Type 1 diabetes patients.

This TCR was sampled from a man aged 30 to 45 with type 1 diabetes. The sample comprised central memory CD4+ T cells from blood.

CDR3 sequence: CASTTGYSGYTF. CDR3 DNA sequence: TGTGCCAGCACTACAGGGTATTCTGGCTACACCTTC. The genes are TRBV28 and TRBJ1-2; perhaps TRBD1 as D (6 bases). V was pared by 7 bases and J by 7 bases, with 13 bases between. Germline V CDR1 and CDR2: MDHEN, SYDVKM. The CDR3 loop spans 12 amino acids.